This section outlines one T cell receptor (beta chain) sequence together with its context. The antigen remains unidentified. Primers for the PCR totalled 60 Vbeta and 13 Jbeta. Libraries were prepared by immunoSEQ multiplex PCR; TCRdb keeps only in-frame clonotypes and omits some of them. The sample contains roughly 90,000 clones, less than 85% of which appear only once. These data are taken from a study of cytomegalovirus exposure and HLA in healthy donors. Looking at the study overall: About 80 million unique TCRs, all from HLA-typed donors, were included in an early release of the data.

Study-level findings and limits: Reports showed the classifier diagnosing cytomegalovirus status with high specificity and sensitivity. TCR sequences were mostly rare, though some public TCRs occurred in many donors. Through in vitro validation, three CMV-associated chains were shown to be specific for CMV antigens.

V dropped 7 bases and J dropped 7 bases, with 20 bases sitting between them. The CDR3 has 15 residues. Germline V gene sequence: CDR1 SNHLY, CDR2 FYNNEI. This TCR derives from a man between 18 and 29 years old in good health and CMV-seronegative. V usage is TRBV2 and J usage is TRBJ1-5; weak D call: TRBD1 (6 bases). The source material was PBMCs. Here the CDR3 DNA reads TGTGCCAGCACCAAATCACAGGGAGGGTACCAGCCCCAGCATTTT. Its translation: CASTKSQGGYQPQHF. The whole variable domain, remainder taken from reference TRBV2 and TRBJ1-5, is EPEVTQTPSHQVTQMGQEVILRCVPISNHLYFYWYRQILGQKVEFLVSFYNNEISEKSEIFDDQFSVERPDGSNFTLKIRSTKLEDSAMYFCASTKSQGGYQPQHFGDGTRLSIL.